What follows are 27 T cell receptor beta chains derived from one specimen sequenced in a study of CD8 T cells in Susac syndrome (dated by TCRdb to about 2019). The method was the immunoSEQ multiplex PCR assay. RNA was extracted using the RNeasy kit, and roughly 0.45 to 1 microgram was reverse transcribed with random hexamers. TCRdb reanalyzed the raw reads on its own, using fastp at Q25 for trimming and MiXCR for clone calling, and kept in-frame beta chains. Every distinct CDR3 protein forms one entry, paired with its most common genes and DNA. Across this sample there are roughly 120,000 distinct CDR3 sequences, with about 93% seen only once. 0.065% to 0.1% of the sample is held by the ten biggest clonotypes. The sample comprised CD4+ T cells from PBMCs. All receptors come from a human donor in good health.

This chain links TRBV29-1 with TRBJ1-1; D unresolved. CDR3 length: 11 amino acids. V lost 3 bases and J lost 7, with 9 bases in between. Per germline, CDR1 SQVTM and CDR2 ANQGSEA. CDR3 protein: CSVDPGGEAFF. DNA of the CDR3: TGCAGCGTTGATCCGGGAGGTGAAGCTTTCTTT. The entire variable domain, with the rest obtained from reference TRBV29-1 and TRBJ1-1, is as follows: SAVISQKPSRDICQRGTSLTIQCQVDSQVTMMFWYRQQPGQSLTLIATANQGSEATYESGFVIDKFPISRPNLTFSTLTVSNMSPEDSSIYLCSVDPGGEAFFGQGTRLTVV.

Regarding this clonotype: The DNA is omitted, as the CDR3 cannot be located on it reliably, and the CDR3 follows TCRdb's listing. The chain couples TRBV23-1 to TRBJ2-3; the D segment call TRBD1 is taken from the table without a DNA check. TRBV23-1 is an ORF, and what it does is uncertain. Ends included, the CDR3 has 14 residues. CDR3 loop: CAIPPDSLRIRSIF.

This chain uses TRBV29-1 with TRBJ2-5; the match to TRBD1 covers 8 bases. V dropped 6 bases and J dropped 1; count of bases not matched to a gene: 7. This CDR3 region has 14 residues. Germline values: CDR1 SQVTM, CDR2 ANQGSEA. The CDR3: CSVGTGTGQETQYF. CDR3 sequence (DNA): TGCAGCGTGGGCACCGGGACAGGCCAAGAGACCCAGTACTTC.

The chain uses TRBV29-1 and TRBJ2-1, with 7 nucleotides matching TRBD2. J gave up 5 bases and V 4 bases, and 8 bases lay outside the gene matches. The CDR3 loop spans 14 amino acids. Germline V gene lookup returns CDR1 SQVTM and CDR2 ANQGSEA. In DNA form, the CDR3 reads TGCAGCGTTGGGCCGGGCGGGAGTAACAATGAGCAGTTCTTC. Translation: CSVGPGGSNNEQFF.

V gene TRBV7-2 combines with J gene TRBJ2-5, with 8 nucleotides matching TRBD1. V trimming: 7 bases; J trimming: 5 bases; junction bases outside the gene matches: 6. From germline, CDR1 is SGHTA and CDR2 FQGNSA. The length of the CDR3 is 13 residues. CDR3 loop: CASTSGGVETQYF. Written as DNA, the CDR3 is TGTGCCAGCACCTCAGGGGGCGTGGAGACCCAGTACTTC.

The chain combines TRBV7-2 with TRBJ2-7, with 9 bases matching TRBD2. CDR1 SGHTA and CDR2 FQGNSA come from the germline V gene. V gave up 0 bases and J gave up 6 bases; unmatched junction bases: 9. The CDR3 contains 16 residues. For the CDR3, the DNA is TGTGCCAGCAGCTTAGCCGGGGGTAGCGGGAGTGGCGAGCAGTACTTC. This sequence encodes CASSLAGGSGSGEQYF.

DNA for the CDR3: TGCGCCAGCAGCCAACCGGGACAGGGAGTCTATGGCTACACCTTC. Translation: CASSQPGQGVYGYTF. The chain couples TRBV4-1 to TRBJ1-2, with 9 nucleotides matching TRBD1. The V segment lost 2 bases and the J segment 4 bases; nucleotides outside the gene matches: 5. Germline CDR1 MGHRA, CDR2 YSYEKL. The CDR3 spans 15 residues.

The V call is TRBV30, the J call TRBJ1-1, with D maybe TRBD1 (5 bases). The germline CDR1 and CDR2 sequences are GTSNPN and SVGIG (reference sequence). Trimming shortened V by 2 bases and J by 4 bases, and 11 bases separated the two germline ends. The CDR3 length is 13 residues. The CDR3 protein is CAWSSRRGTEAFF. The CDR3 bases are TGTGCCTGGAGTTCTCGGAGGGGCACTGAAGCTTTCTTT.

The sample holds one count of this clonotype. This rearrangement joins TRBV2 to TRBJ1-1, with D uncertain. The CDR3 has 14 amino acids. CDR1 SNHLY and CDR2 FYNNEI come from the germline V gene. The V gene lost 2 bases and the J gene lost 1 base, with 8 bases spanning the gap. CDR3 loop: CASSENTPNTEAFF. CDR3 DNA: TGTGCCAGCAGTGAAAATACACCGAACACTGAAGCTTTCTTT.

This chain links TRBV7-2 with TRBJ1-5; D remains unclear. V lost 6 bases to trimming and J lost 5 bases, with 11 bases between them. This CDR3 is 13 amino acids long. The germline CDR1 and CDR2 sequences are SGHTA and FQGNSA. CDR3 nucleotide sequence: TGTGCCAGCAGTTGGGGTAGGCATCAGCCCCAGCATTTT. Translated: CASSWGRHQPQHF.

This chain links TRBV3-1 with TRBJ2-5; 12 positions match TRBD2. CDR3 length: 17 residues. Trimming at V came to 1 base and at J to 2 bases, leaving 5 bases not matched to a gene. CDR1 LGHDT and CDR2 YNNKEL come from the germline V gene (reference sequence). The CDR3 DNA is TGTGCCAGCAGCCAAGGGACTAGCGGGGATTTACAAGAGACCCAGTACTTC. This gives the protein CASSQGTSGDLQETQYF.

This clonotype was picked up one time. The genes are TRBV7-2 and TRBJ2-5; D might be TRBD2 (6 bases). In germline, CDR1 is SGHTA, CDR2 FQGNSA. Between the trimmed V and J ends, which lost 0 bases and 4 bases, there was a span of 9 bases. This CDR3 region has 14 residues. Here the CDR3 DNA reads TGTGCCAGCAGCTTAGCGCGGGGAGGAGAGACCCAGTACTTC. Residues: CASSLARGGETQYF.

This chain uses TRBV23-1 with TRBJ2-5, with D hard to call. TRBV23-1 carries the ORF label, with uncertain function. The CDR3 has 15 residues. The V gene lost 1 base and the J gene lost 5 bases, with 14 bases spanning the gap. The chain's CDR3 is CASSQWTTLGETQYF. CDR3 in DNA: TGCGCCAGCAGTCAATGGACCACTTTGGGGGAGACCCAGTACTTC.

This clonotype was seen a single time. The chain recombines TRBV20-1 with TRBJ1-2; TRBD1 aligns across 8 bases. V shed 5 bases, J shed 4 bases, and the junction held 3 bases outside the gene matches. This CDR3 is built from 12 residues. CDR1 and CDR2 from the germline V gene are DFQATT and SNEGSKA (reference sequence). The CDR3 reads CSAVGQGYGYTF. The CDR3, as DNA: TGCAGTGCTGTAGGACAGGGCTATGGCTACACCTTC.

The chain uses TRBV6-2 or TRBV6-3 and TRBJ1-1; 9 nucleotides match TRBD1. The V and J ends lost 4 bases and 11 bases, in that order; junction bases with no gene match: 14. The CDR3 spans 15 residues. The germline CDR1 and CDR2 sequences are MNHEY and SVGEGT. For the CDR3, the DNA is TGTGCCAGCAGTTCGCAATGGACAGGGGAGGACGGGGCTTTCTTT. Translated: CASSSQWTGEDGAFF.

Here the CDR3 reads CASSPRETDNYGYTF. CDR3 in DNA: TGTGCCAGCTCACCCCGGGAGACGGACAACTATGGCTACACCTTC. V and J are TRBV18 and TRBJ1-2; no firm D call. The germline V gene has CDR1 KGHSH and CDR2 LQKENI. This CDR3 is built from 15 residues. V gave up 3 bases and J gave up 2 bases, with 13 bases separating them.

This chain connects TRBV3-1 to TRBJ1-1; D gene ambiguous. Trimming shortened V by 4 bases and J by 5 bases, and 17 bases separated the two germline ends. The CDR3 contains 15 residues. Germline V gene data show CDR1 as LGHDT and CDR2 as YNNKEL (reference sequence). This chain's CDR3 is CASSPLWVISTEAFF. The CDR3 region has the DNA TGTGCCAGCAGCCCCTTGTGGGTCATTTCTACTGAAGCTTTCTTT. Filled out from reference TRBV3-1 and TRBJ1-1, the complete variable domain reads DTAVSQTPKYLVTQMGNDKSIKCEQNLGHDTMYWYKQDSKKFLKIMFSYNNKELIINETVPNRFSPKSPDKAHLNLHINSLELGDSAVYFCASSPLWVISTEAFFGQGTRLTVV.

V and J are TRBV5-1 and TRBJ2-6; 8 nucleotides align to TRBD1. The CDR3 spans 18 residues. J was trimmed by 0 bases and V by 4 bases; bases with no gene match: 9. From germline, CDR1 is SGHRS and CDR2 YFSETQ. CDR3 in DNA: TGCGCCAGCAGCGGGGGACAGGTGGGATTCTCTGGGGCCAACGTCCTGACTTTC. This encodes CASSGGQVGFSGANVLTF. The whole variable domain, filled in from reference TRBV5-1 and TRBJ2-6, reads KAGVTQTPRYLIKTRGQQVTLSCSPISGHRSVSWYQQTPGQGLQFLFEYFSETQRNKGNFPGRFSGRQFSNSRSEMNVSTLELGDSALYLCASSGGQVGFSGANVLTFGAGSRLTVL.

This clonotype came up once. The chain has TRBV7-2 and TRBJ2-1, with D unclear. Germline loops: CDR1 SGHTA, CDR2 FQGNSA. Trimming took 7 bases from V and 4 from J, leaving 14 bases between them. The CDR3 has 14 residues. The CDR3 protein is CASKIGQDYNEQFF. The CDR3 coding sequence is TGTGCCAGCAAAATCGGCCAAGATTACAATGAGCAGTTCTTC. Full variable domain (missing parts from reference TRBV7-2 and TRBJ2-1): GAGVSQSPSNKVTEKGKDVELRCDPISGHTALYWYRQSLGQGLEFLIYFQGNSAPDKSGLPSDRFSAERTGGSVSTLTIQRTQQEDSAVYLCASKIGQDYNEQFFGPGTRLTVL.

J is TRBJ2-4 and V is TRBV30; D possibly uses TRBD1 or TRBD2 (5 bases each). The V end was cut by 5 bases, the J end by 2 bases, with 13 bases between. The CDR3 length is 14 residues. Germline CDR1 reads GTSNPN; CDR2 reads SVGIG (reference sequence). This CDR3 reads CAWGSLGPKNIQYF. CDR3 coding DNA: TGTGCCTGGGGATCGTTGGGACCCAAAAACATTCAGTACTTC.

This chain links TRBV5-4 with TRBJ2-1, with 11 bases lining up with TRBD2. Unmatched junction bases numbered 5, after V lost 2 bases and J lost 7 bases. CDR3 size: 15 residues. Per germline, CDR1 SGHNT and CDR2 YYREEE (reference sequence). CDR3 sequence reads: CASSLLAGAANEQFF. CDR3 nucleotides: TGTGCCAGCAGCTTACTAGCGGGAGCGGCGAATGAGCAGTTCTTC.

The chain carries TRBV4-3 and TRBJ2-7; maybe TRBD1 (6 bases). This CDR3 has 13 amino acids. The ends were cut back, 1 base at V and 2 bases at J, with 6 bases in the middle. Per germline, CDR1 LGHNA and CDR2 YSLEER. CDR3 sequence: CASSQAGAYEQYF. The CDR3 nucleotides are TGCGCCAGCAGCCAAGCAGGGGCCTACGAGCAGTACTTC.

The chain employs TRBV10-3 and TRBJ1-1; D uncertain. There are 14 residues in the CDR3. With 5 bases removed from V and 0 bases from J, the gap between germline ends came to 10 bases. CDR1 and CDR2 (germline): ENHRY, SYGVKD. CDR3 bases: TGTGCCATCAGTTCGAATAACATGAACACTGAAGCTTTCTTT. Translation gives CAISSNNMNTEAFF.

This sequence joins TRBV3-1 and TRBJ2-1; 8 bases line up with TRBD2. The trim removed 4 bases at V and 4 bases at J, leaving 6 bases unmatched. This CDR3 has 15 amino acids. Germline values: CDR1 LGHDT, CDR2 YNNKEL (reference sequence). CDR3 loop: CASSLAQREYNEQFF. CDR3 DNA sequence: TGTGCCAGCAGCCTTGCCCAGCGGGAGTACAATGAGCAGTTCTTC.

The gene calls are TRBV6-2 or TRBV6-3 and TRBJ2-5; 7 nucleotides match TRBD2. The germline V gene encodes CDR1 MNHEY and CDR2 SVGEGT. Trimming at V came to 6 bases and at J to 6 bases, leaving 4 bases not matched to a gene. There are 12 residues in the CDR3. CDR3: CASRGDYKTQYF. The CDR3 coding sequence is TGTGCCAGCAGGGGGGACTATAAGACCCAGTACTTC.

The chain combines TRBV6-2 or TRBV6-3 with TRBJ2-7; TRBD2 aligns across 7 bases. In germline, CDR1 is MNHEY, CDR2 SVGEGT. This CDR3 has 15 amino acids. V lost 5 bases to trimming and J lost 1 base; unmatched junction nucleotides: 8. The CDR3 bases are TGTGCCAGCAGTCTCGGCGGGAGCAAATCCTACGAGCAGTACTTC. As protein: CASSLGGSKSYEQYF.

This rearrangement joins TRBV20-1 to TRBJ2-2; possible D gene TRBD1, 5 bases. Germline V lookup: CDR1 DFQATT, CDR2 SNEGSKA (reference sequence). The CDR3 totals 14 residues. Trimming cost V 2 bases and J 5 bases, with 12 bases left between them. The CDR3 nucleotides are TGCAGTGCTAGATTGGCGCCAGGGACCGGGGAGCTGTTTTTT. It codes for CSARLAPGTGELFF.